The 8 T cell receptor beta chains in this list originate from one sample, sequenced in a study of T-cell memory formation after mild COVID-19. Each CDR3 protein gets one entry after TCRdb re-called the 5' RACE reads with MiXCR. The data show nearly 110,000 distinct CDR3 sequences, with around 11% seen just once and around 25% held by the top ten. The sequencing input was PBMCs or a T cell subset sorted from them (not recorded which). The origin of the receptors is an adult woman who had mild COVID-19 (a few samples of this study predate the infection). Cell type and time point are not known.

V gene TRBV30 combines with J gene TRBJ2-1; 13 positions agree with TRBD2. The V and J ends lost 3 bases and 5 bases, in that order; junction bases with no gene match: 1. CDR1 and CDR2 from the germline V gene are GTSNPN and SVGIG (reference sequence). The CDR3 runs 14 residues. DNA for the CDR3: TGTGCCTGGAGGACTAGCGGGGGGCACAATGAGCAGTTCTTC. Its translation: CAWRTSGGHNEQFF.

The chain uses TRBV11-2 and TRBJ2-3, with D perhaps matching TRBD1 (5 bases). V lost 0 bases and J lost 9, with 13 bases in between. Germline V gene lookup returns CDR1 SGHAT and CDR2 FQNNGV. The CDR3 runs 14 residues. CDR3 amino acids: CASSLEGRWGTQYF. The CDR3 region has the DNA TGTGCCAGCAGCTTAGAGGGGCGGTGGGGAACGCAGTATTTT.

The chain uses TRBV5-1 and TRBJ2-3; D perhaps matches TRBD1 (5 bases). Germline CDR1 is SGHRS and CDR2 is YFSETQ. CDR3 length: 15 amino acids. Trimming took off 1 base at V and 0 bases at J, with 9 bases between the two ends. CDR3 sequence reads: CASSLTGWSTDTQYF. CDR3 in DNA: TGCGCCAGCAGCTTGACAGGATGGAGCACAGATACGCAGTATTTT.

J is TRBJ1-1 and V is TRBV5-1; D is perhaps TRBD1 (6 bases). CDR3 length: 14 amino acids. Trimming removed 2 bases at V and 6 bases at J, with 14 bases between. In germline, CDR1 is SGHRS, CDR2 YFSETQ. The CDR3 loop reads CASSFKQGTPEAFF. CDR3 DNA sequence: TGCGCCAGCAGCTTTAAACAGGGTACCCCTGAAGCTTTCTTT.

This chain joins TRBV15 and TRBJ2-2; no clear D. The CDR3 spans 14 residues. Trimming took 0 bases from V and 7 from J, leaving 9 bases between them. Germline V gives CDR1 LNHNV, CDR2 YYDKDF (reference sequence). For the CDR3, the DNA is TGTGCCACCAGCAGAGATGAGCCGGGCGGGGAGCTGTTTTTT. It yields the protein CATSRDEPGGELFF.

The chain recombines TRBV5-6 with TRBJ1-2, with D perhaps matching TRBD1 (5 bases). Germline lookup yields CDR1 SGHDT and CDR2 YYEEEE. The CDR3 contains 15 residues. V was clipped by 0 bases and J by 8 bases, with 17 bases between them. CDR3 sequence (DNA): TGTGCCAGCAGCTTGGCCGGGACCGGAGCAAGAGGCTACACCTTC. This encodes CASSLAGTGARGYTF.

The table lists this clonotype with a count of one. This rearrangement joins TRBV5-1 to TRBJ2-1, with TRBD2 as a possible D gene (6 bases). Germline CDR1 is SGHRS and CDR2 is YFSETQ. CDR3 size: 16 residues. Trimming pared 4 bases from V and 5 bases from J, leaving 19 bases between. The CDR3, as DNA: TGCGCCAGCAGCAACCGGGACTTCAATAATAACAATGAGCAGTTCTTC. Translation gives CASSNRDFNNNNEQFF.

The chain combines TRBV5-5 with TRBJ2-7; D uncertain. V shed 2 bases and J shed 0 bases, with 6 bases lying between them. The germline V gene has CDR1 SGHKS and CDR2 YYEKEE (reference sequence). The CDR3 has 13 amino acids. This CDR3 reads CASSLRSSYEQYF. In DNA form, the CDR3 reads TGTGCCAGCAGCTTAAGGAGCTCCTACGAGCAGTACTTC.